These 13 T cell receptor beta chains came from one sample sequenced in a study of CD8 T cells in ankylosing spondylitis. One entry per CDR3 protein, called by TCRdb with MiXCR from the 5' RACE reads. The table includes 26,000 or so distinct CDR3 sequences, approximately 7.9% detected once. The sample consisted of blood. The receptors stem from a male donor with ankylosing spondylitis or in good health (not recorded which).

This clonotype was observed at least ten times. The chain couples TRBV12-3 or TRBV12-4 to TRBJ2-2; D ambiguous. Trimming removed 2 bases at V and 6 bases at J, with 7 bases between. The CDR3 extends over 13 amino acids. This CDR3 reads CASSLLNAGELFF. CDR3 nucleotides: TGTGCCAGCAGTTTATTGAATGCCGGGGAGCTGTTTTTT.

This clonotype was detected only a few times. This chain joins TRBV7-2 and TRBJ2-2; 10 bases line up with TRBD2. In germline, CDR1 is SGHTA, CDR2 FQGNSA. The CDR3 extends over 16 amino acids. V lost 5 bases to trimming and J lost 0 bases; unmatched junction nucleotides: 3. CDR3 loop: CASSALAGTNTGELFF. As DNA, the CDR3 is TGTGCCAGCAGCGCACTAGCGGGGACGAACACCGGGGAGCTGTTTTTT.

The V call is TRBV29-1, the J call TRBJ2-1; D gene uncertain. The CDR3 spans 16 residues. CDR1 is SQVTM and CDR2 is ANQGSEA in the germline V gene. Trimming stripped 0 bases from V and 4 bases from J, with 16 bases between. In nucleotides, the CDR3 is TGCAGCGTTGAAGATGGTGGCGGCACGGCTTACAATGAGCAGTTCTTC. Translation gives CSVEDGGGTAYNEQFF.

The chain links TRBV20-1 to TRBJ2-2; 9 bases match TRBD1. The CDR3 runs 16 residues. Per germline, CDR1 DFQATT and CDR2 SNEGSKA (reference sequence). Trimming cost V 2 bases and J 1 base; bases outside gene matches: 5. This CDR3 reads CSARPLDRGNTGELFF. Written as DNA, the CDR3 is TGCAGTGCTAGACCCTTGGACAGGGGGAACACCGGGGAGCTGTTTTTT.

The V gene is TRBV29-1, the J gene TRBJ2-1, with a possible D match to TRBD2 (6 bases). The CDR3 extends over 13 amino acids. With 6 bases removed from V and 7 bases from J, the gap between germline ends came to 16 bases. Germline-derived CDR1 and CDR2 are SQVTM and ANQGSEA. The CDR3 sequence: CSVEGLHLNEQFF. CDR3 coding DNA: TGCAGCGTGGAGGGACTCCACCTAAATGAGCAGTTCTTC.

This clonotype was counted only a few times. J is TRBJ1-5 and V is TRBV5-1; D is ambiguous. Germline V lookup: CDR1 SGHRS, CDR2 YFSETQ. CDR3 length equals 14 residues. Deletions cut 1 base from V and 3 bases from J, with 8 bases between. CDR3: CASSLSGDNQPQHF. DNA of the CDR3: TGCGCCAGCAGCTTGTCAGGAGACAATCAGCCCCAGCATTTT.

This clonotype was observed at least ten times. This chain joins TRBV12-3 or TRBV12-4 and TRBJ2-1; 8 nucleotides line up with TRBD2. The V and J ends lost 3 bases and 7 bases, in that order; junction bases with no gene match: 2. The CDR3 runs to 13 residues. The CDR3 sequence: CASSFGTSNEQFF. The CDR3 DNA sequence: TGTGCCAGCAGTTTTGGGACTAGTAATGAGCAGTTCTTC.

The rearrangement joins TRBV20-1 to TRBJ2-3, with D possibly TRBD1 on 5 matching bases. Germline-derived CDR1 and CDR2 are DFQATT and SNEGSKA (reference sequence). The CDR3 loop spans 16 amino acids. V was pared by 5 bases and J by 0 bases, with 18 bases between. CDR3 in amino acids: CSAETPFGASTDTQYF. CDR3 nucleotide sequence: TGCAGTGCTGAAACCCCCTTTGGGGCCAGCACAGATACGCAGTATTTT.

This rearrangement joins TRBV7-2 to TRBJ2-1; 12 nucleotides line up with TRBD1. Germline V gene sequence: CDR1 SGHTA, CDR2 FQGNSA. V shed 5 bases and J 8 bases; nucleotides not matched to a gene: 7. There are 15 residues in the CDR3. The CDR3: CASSPPGTGGYEQFF. CDR3 nucleotide sequence: TGTGCCAGCAGCCCCCCCGGGACAGGGGGCTATGAGCAGTTCTTC.

This clonotype occurred many times. The V and J genes are TRBV4-1 and TRBJ1-1; TRBD1 aligns across 8 bases. The CDR3 contains 14 residues. Looked up from germline, CDR1 is MGHRA and CDR2 is YSYEKL. Trimming took 4 bases from V and 1 from J; bases not matched to a gene: 2. The CDR3 region is CASSRGQGNTEAFF. CDR3 coding DNA: TGCGCCAGCAGCCGAGGACAGGGGAACACTGAAGCTTTCTTT.

This sequence joins TRBV29-1 and TRBJ2-3; D may be TRBD2 (6 bases). This CDR3 has 11 amino acids. The germline CDR1 and CDR2 sequences are SQVTM and ANQGSEA. The ends were cut back, 7 bases at V and 10 bases at J, with 15 bases in the middle. The CDR3 DNA reads as TGCAGCGCGGAGACTAGAGTAGCGCAGTATTTT. Its translation: CSAETRVAQYF.

In its sample, this clonotype was seen many times. The genes are TRBV5-5 and TRBJ2-1; 9 bases map to TRBD1. The V segment lost 0 bases and the J segment 9 bases; nucleotides outside the gene matches: 7. The CDR3 loop spans 15 amino acids. CDR1 is SGHKS, CDR2 YYEKEE, per germline (reference sequence). For the CDR3, the DNA is TGTGCCAGCAGCTTGGACAGGGGGCGCAGAGGTGAGCAGTTCTTC. This translates into CASSLDRGRRGEQFF.

This clonotype was seen just once. V gene TRBV21-1 combines with J gene TRBJ2-7; the DNA was not compared with TRBD1, the D call given in the table. TRBV21-1 is termed a pseudogene. The CDR3 extends over 13 amino acids. In DNA form, the CDR3 reads TGTGCCAGCAGCCCCCCCGCGACAGGGGACATGTACGTC. This translates into CASSPPATGDMYV.